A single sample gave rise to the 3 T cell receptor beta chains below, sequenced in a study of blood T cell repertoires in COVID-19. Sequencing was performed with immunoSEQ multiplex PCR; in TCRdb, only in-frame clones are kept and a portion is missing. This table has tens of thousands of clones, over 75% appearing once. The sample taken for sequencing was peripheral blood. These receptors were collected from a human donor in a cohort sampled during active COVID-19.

CDR3 coding DNA: TGTGCCAGCAGCCCTTGGGTTGGAGGGGACTCTGGAAACACCATATATTTT. It specifies CASSPWVGGDSGNTIYF. The chain couples TRBV3-1 (or the pseudogene TRBV3-2) to TRBJ1-3, with a tentative D call TRBD1 (5 bases). This CDR3 is 17 amino acids long. V gave up 4 bases and J gave up 0 bases, with 16 bases separating them. CDR1 and CDR2 from the germline V gene are LGHDT and YNNKEL (reference sequence).

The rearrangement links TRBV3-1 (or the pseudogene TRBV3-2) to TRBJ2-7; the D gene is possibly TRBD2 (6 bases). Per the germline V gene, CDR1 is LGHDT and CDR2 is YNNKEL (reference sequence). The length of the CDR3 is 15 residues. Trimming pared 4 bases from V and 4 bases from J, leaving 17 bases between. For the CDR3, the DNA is TGTGCCAGCAGCCCCGGGAGTCTAAGGTTGTACGAGCAGTACTTC. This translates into CASSPGSLRLYEQYF.

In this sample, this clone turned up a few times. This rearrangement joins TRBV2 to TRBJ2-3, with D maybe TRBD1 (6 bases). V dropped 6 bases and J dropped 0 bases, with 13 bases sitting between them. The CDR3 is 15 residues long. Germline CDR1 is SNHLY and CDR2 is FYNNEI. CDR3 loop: CASRVDRTSTDTQYF. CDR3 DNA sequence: TGTGCCAGCAGAGTGGACAGAACTAGCACAGATACGCAGTATTTT.